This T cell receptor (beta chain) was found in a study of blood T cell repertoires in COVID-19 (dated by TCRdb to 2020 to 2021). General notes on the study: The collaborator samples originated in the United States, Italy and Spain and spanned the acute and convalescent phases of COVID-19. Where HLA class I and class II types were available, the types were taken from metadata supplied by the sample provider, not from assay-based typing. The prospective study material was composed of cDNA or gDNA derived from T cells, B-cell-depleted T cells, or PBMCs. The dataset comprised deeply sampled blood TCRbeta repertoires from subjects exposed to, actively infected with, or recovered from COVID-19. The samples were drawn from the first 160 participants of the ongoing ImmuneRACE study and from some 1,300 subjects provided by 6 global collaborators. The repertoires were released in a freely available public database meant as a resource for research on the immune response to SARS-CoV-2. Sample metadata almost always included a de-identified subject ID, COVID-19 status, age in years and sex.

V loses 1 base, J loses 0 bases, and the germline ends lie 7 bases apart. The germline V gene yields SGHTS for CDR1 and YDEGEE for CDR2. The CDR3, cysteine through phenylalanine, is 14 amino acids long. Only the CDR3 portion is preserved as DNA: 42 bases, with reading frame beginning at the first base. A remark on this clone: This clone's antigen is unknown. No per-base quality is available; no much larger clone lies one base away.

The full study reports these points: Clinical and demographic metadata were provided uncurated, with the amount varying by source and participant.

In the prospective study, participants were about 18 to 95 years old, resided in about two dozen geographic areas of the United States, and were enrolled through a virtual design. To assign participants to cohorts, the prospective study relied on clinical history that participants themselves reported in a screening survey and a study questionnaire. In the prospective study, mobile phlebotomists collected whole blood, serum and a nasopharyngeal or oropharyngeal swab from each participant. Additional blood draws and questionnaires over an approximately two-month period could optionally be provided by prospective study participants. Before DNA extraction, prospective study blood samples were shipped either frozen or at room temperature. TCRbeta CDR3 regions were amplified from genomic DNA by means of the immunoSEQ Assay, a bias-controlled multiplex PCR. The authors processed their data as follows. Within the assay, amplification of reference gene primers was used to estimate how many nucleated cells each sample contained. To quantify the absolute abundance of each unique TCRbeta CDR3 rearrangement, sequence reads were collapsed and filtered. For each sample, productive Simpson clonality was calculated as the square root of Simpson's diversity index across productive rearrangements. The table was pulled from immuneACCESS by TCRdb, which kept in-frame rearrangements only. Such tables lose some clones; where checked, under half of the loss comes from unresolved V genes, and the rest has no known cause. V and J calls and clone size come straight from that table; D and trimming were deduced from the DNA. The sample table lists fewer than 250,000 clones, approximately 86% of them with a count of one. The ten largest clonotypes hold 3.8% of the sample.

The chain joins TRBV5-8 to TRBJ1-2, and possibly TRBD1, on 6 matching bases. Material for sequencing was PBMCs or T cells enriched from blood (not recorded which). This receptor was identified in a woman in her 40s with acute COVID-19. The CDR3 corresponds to CASSLYRANYGYTF. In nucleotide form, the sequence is TGTGCCAGCAGCTTGTACAGGGCTAACTATGGCTACACCTTC.